Following are 14 T cell receptor beta chains from one sample sequenced in a study of blood T cell repertoires in COVID-19. The table came from immunoSEQ multiplex PCR; TCRdb's copy has only in-frame clones and leaves some out. The profile shows approximately 300,000 clones, just over 85% of them singletons. The sample was PBMCs or T cells enriched from blood (not recorded which). The receptors were gathered from a woman between 18 and 29 years old who had recovered from COVID-19.

This rearrangement joins TRBV19 to TRBJ2-1; D is unresolved. CDR3 size: 12 residues. The V gene lost 4 bases and the J gene lost 4 bases, with 5 bases spanning the gap. Germline CDR1 LNHDA, CDR2 SQIVND (reference sequence). The CDR3 DNA follows: TGTGCCAGTAGTAACTCTTACAATGAGCAGTTCTTC. This codes for CASSNSYNEQFF. The whole variable domain, filled in from reference TRBV19 and TRBJ2-1, reads DGGITQSPKYLFRKEGQNVTLSCEQNLNHDAMYWYRQDPGQGLRLIYYSQIVNDFQKGDIAEGYSVSREKKESFPLTVTSAQKNPTAFYLCASSNSYNEQFFGPGTRLTVL.

This chain connects TRBV7-3 to TRBJ1-2, with 9 bases lining up with TRBD1. Germline V lookup: CDR1 SGHTA, CDR2 FQGTGA. The CDR3 has 15 residues. Trimming cost V 0 bases and J 7 bases; bases outside gene matches: 6. This CDR3 is CASSLTGQGYGGYTF. The DNA for the CDR3 is TGTGCCAGCAGCTTAACGGGACAGGGTTATGGTGGCTACACCTTC.

V usage is TRBV5-1 and J usage is TRBJ2-3; D ambiguous. The V end lost 4 bases, the J end lost 0 bases, and 9 bases lay between the germline ends. CDR3 length: 14 amino acids. Germline lookup yields CDR1 SGHRS and CDR2 YFSETQ. In nucleotides, the CDR3 is TGCGCCAGCAGCGCCACAGTTAGCACAGATACGCAGTATTTT. Its translation is CASSATVSTDTQYF.

A word on this clone: With a much larger clone just one base away, this may be a read error. A read error is likely, as this CDR3 ends without the conserved phenylalanine or tryptophan. V and J are TRBV30 and TRBJ1-6; weak D call: TRBD1 (5 bases). V gave up 2 bases and J gave up 7 bases, with 9 bases separating them. The CDR3 sequence is 13 residues long. Germline assignment: CDR1 GTSNPN and CDR2 SVGIG (reference sequence). Here the CDR3 reads CAWSLPGNSPLHL. CDR3 DNA sequence: TGTGCCTGGAGTCTCCCAGGGAATTCACCCCTCCACCTT.

This chain joins TRBV30 and TRBJ2-7, with 8 nucleotides matching TRBD1. The CDR3 sequence is 13 residues long. Germline loops: CDR1 GTSNPN, CDR2 SVGIG (reference sequence). The trim removed 4 bases at V and 2 bases at J, leaving 4 bases unmatched. The CDR3 region is CAWKAGGTYEQYF. CDR3 sequence (DNA): TGTGCCTGGAAGGCAGGGGGCACCTACGAGCAGTACTTC. The variable domain in full, with the rest retrieved from reference TRBV30 and TRBJ2-7, is SQTIHQWPATLVQPVGSPLSLECTVEGTSNPNLYWYRQAAGRGLQLLFYSVGIGQISSEVPQNLSASRPQDRQFILSSKKLLLSDSGFYLCAWKAGGTYEQYFGPGTRLTVT.

The chain couples TRBV2 to TRBJ1-5; TRBD1 matches at 11 bases. The V segment lost 4 bases and the J segment 6 bases; nucleotides outside the gene matches: 2. The CDR3 spans 14 residues. The V gene's germline CDR1 is SNHLY and CDR2 FYNNEI. In nucleotides, the CDR3 is TGTGCCAGCAGTGGGGACAGGGGGAGTCAGCCCCAGCATTTT. The encoded protein is CASSGDRGSQPQHF.

The V and J genes are TRBV29-1 and TRBJ1-1; the match to TRBD1 covers 11 bases. The V and J ends lost 7 bases and 1 base, in that order; junction bases with no gene match: 8. CDR1 and CDR2 (germline): SQVTM, ANQGSEA. The CDR3 sequence is 15 residues long. CDR3 DNA sequence: TGCAGCGCCCACAGGACAGGGGGCTGGAACACTGAAGCTTTCTTT. Protein product: CSAHRTGGWNTEAFF.

In this sample, this clone turned up a few times. The rearrangement joins TRBV2 to TRBJ2-7; 11 bases match TRBD2. The junction had 3 bases not matched to a gene; V was cut back by 2 bases and J by 3 bases. Germline CDR1 reads SNHLY; CDR2 reads FYNNEI. The CDR3 is made up of 15 amino acids. The CDR3 loop reads CASSERLAGLYEQYF. The CDR3 DNA follows: TGTGCCAGCAGTGAAAGACTAGCGGGGCTCTACGAGCAGTACTTC.

CDR3 nucleotides: TGTGCCAGCAGTTACGCCGGGACTACCGATGGCTACACCTTC. Amino acids: CASSYAGTTDGYTF. J is TRBJ1-2 and V is TRBV6-6, with D possibly TRBD1 on 5 matching bases. The CDR3 has 14 residues. Trimming removed 2 bases at V and 6 bases at J, with 13 bases between. From germline, CDR1 is MNHNY and CDR2 SVGAGI (reference sequence).

The rearrangement uses TRBV2 and TRBJ1-5; possible D gene TRBD1, 5 bases. CDR1 SNHLY and CDR2 FYNNEI come from the germline V gene. CDR3 length equals 14 residues. Between the trimmed V and J ends, which lost 6 bases and 15 bases, there was a span of 24 bases. The CDR3 protein is CASRSHPGDFGGHF. The CDR3 coding sequence is TGTGCCAGCAGGTCCCATCCGGGAGATTTTGGGGGGCATTTT.

The rearrangement joins TRBV28 to TRBJ2-7, with TRBD1 as a possible D gene (6 bases). Germline V gives CDR1 MDHEN, CDR2 SYDVKM. The CDR3 runs 14 residues. Trimming removed 4 bases from V and 2 bases from J, with 12 bases in between. CDR3 sequence reads: CASSSGTPTYEQYF. The CDR3 DNA follows: TGTGCCAGCAGTTCCGGGACACCAACCTACGAGCAGTACTTC. The full variable domain, in which reference TRBV28 and TRBJ2-7 provide the parts outside the CDR3, is DVKVTQSSRYLVKRTGEKVFLECVQDMDHENMFWYRQDPGLGLRLIYFSYDVKMKEKGDIPEGYSVSREKKERFSLILESASTNQTSMYLCASSSGTPTYEQYFGPGTRLTVT.

The chain is built from TRBV30 and TRBJ2-2; a weak D match, TRBD2 (5 bases). This CDR3 spans 14 amino acids. Trimming took off 1 base at V and 4 bases at J, with 10 bases between the two ends. CDR1 GTSNPN and CDR2 SVGIG come from the germline V gene (reference sequence). CDR3 protein: CAWSGGIGTGELFF. Written as DNA, the CDR3 is TGTGCCTGGAGTGGAGGGATCGGCACCGGGGAGCTGTTTTTT.

This chain joins TRBV4-1 and TRBJ1-6; D perhaps matches TRBD1 (6 bases). This CDR3 spans 17 amino acids. Per the germline V gene, CDR1 is MGHRA and CDR2 is YSYEKL. V gave up 0 bases and J gave up 5 bases, with 14 bases separating them. CDR3 sequence reads: CASSQEQGVENNSPLHF. The CDR3 region has the DNA TGCGCCAGCAGCCAAGAACAGGGTGTGGAGAATAATTCACCCCTCCACTTT.

About this clone: Other DNA sequences of this sample code for an identical CDR3. The chain uses TRBV6-1 and TRBJ1-1; tentative D call: TRBD1 (5 bases). Germline V gene lookup returns CDR1 MNHNS and CDR2 SASEGT. Trimming took 3 bases from V and 3 from J, leaving 8 bases between them. This CDR3 comprises 13 residues. Here the CDR3 DNA reads TGTGCCAGCAGTGATCAAGGGGACACTGAAGCTTTCTTT. It encodes CASSDQGDTEAFF.